The sequence of this T cell receptor beta chain was determined in a study of shared clonotypes between healthy human individuals. Every subset's genomic DNA went evenly onto several immunoSEQ plates. Sequencing was performed with immunoSEQ multiplex PCR; in TCRdb, only in-frame clones are kept and a portion is missing. This table holds millions of clones, approximately 94% found once. The naive CD8 population came from CD45RO-negative cells selected for CCR7, without terminally differentiated effector memory CD45RA+ cells. Study-wide findings and caveats: Larger estimated richness was generally seen in naive subsets than in memory subsets.

Note on this clone: Its antigen is as yet unknown.

Sequenced sample: naive CD8+ T cells sorted from blood. This TCR came from a man younger than 35 in good health.

The CDR3 reads CASSLSRVAGGLNEQFF. In DNA form, the CDR3 reads TGTGCCAGCAGTTTATCGAGAGTTGCGGGAGGGCTGAATGAGCAGTTCTTC. The V and J genes are TRBV27 and TRBJ2-1; TRBD2 matches at 9 bases. V shed 0 bases, J shed 7 bases, and the junction held 10 bases outside the gene matches. Germline V gene lookup returns CDR1 MNHEY and CDR2 SMNVEV (reference sequence). This CDR3 region has 17 residues.